The T cell receptor (beta chain) under discussion was sequenced for a study of human T cells and chemical hapten exposure (dated by TCRdb to the early 2020s). With regard to the full study: For sensitization, 2% DPC in acetone was applied to a 2 cm by 2 cm area of upper inner arm skin. Throughout the study period of about 25 weeks, patients also received therapeutic DPC doses to the scalp every week. Libraries were pooled for sequencing, and per-sample TCR yields varied mainly because of small differences in library volumes within the pool. Alopecia areata with under or over 50% scalp involvement, alopecia totalis and alopecia universalis were represented in the patient cohort, which was mostly female. In alopecia patients, the study followed how the peripheral blood TCR repertoire changed in vivo over primary and secondary sensitization to diphenylcyclopropenone (DPC), a hapten. Blood samples were taken from patients before sensitization (week 0) and then at 2, 6 and about 24 weeks after DPC sensitization. Patch tests used Finn chambers with 0.01% DPC on the upper back, scored after 6 days by International Contact Dermatitis Research Group standards. For TCR sequencing, blood came from 25 to 35 alopecia patients at anywhere from one to four time points (pre-sensitization, 2, 6 and 24 weeks). Findings and caveats that apply to the study as a whole: Patch test score correlated positively with the number of PT1 expanded TCRs, reaching significance at thresholds 8, 16 and 32 but not at 4. Alopecia, a presumed autoimmune disease, was present in all patients, so the immune response of the patients might differ from that of healthy individuals. Repeated subsampling changed both the strength of the expansion versus patch-test correlation and the threshold at which that correlation became significant. Expanded TCRs formed significantly more large CDR3 similarity clusters than pre-sensitization or healthy control sets, consistent with antigen-driven responses. DPC sensitization did not change how many TCRs were above 1 in 1000 frequency, and no evidence was found of alterations in global repertoire structure.

V is cut back by 7 bases and J by 5 bases, with 7 bases in the junction unmatched. The germline V gene (reference sequence) specifies SGHKS as CDR1 and YYEKEE as CDR2. The CDR3 contains 14 residues, cysteine and phenylalanine counted. The retained sequence is limited to the CDR3, 42 bases, with the frame set at the first base. This clonotype was counted once. The specificity of this receptor is unknown. Base qualities are not at hand, and no much larger clone is one base apart. A single read offers scant evidence. To prepare the library, RACE was applied. TCRdb shows the sequencer as NextSeq 500. Library preparation attached unique molecular identifiers to individual cDNA molecules for quantitative, reproducible TCR counting. From each blood RNA sample, both TCR alpha and TCR beta chains were sequenced. As for the original processing: Samples had a median of about 90,000 TCRs, with a range from roughly 23,224 to 750,000. The Decombinator software suite was used to annotate V, J and CDR3 in the TCR reads. To make PS versus PT1 abundance plots, every sample was subsampled to the same number of TCRs (28,000). TCRs were defined as expanded if absent before sensitization and observed at least eight times at the 2-week time point. Using fastp trimming at Q25 and MiXCR clonotype assembly, TCRdb reanalyzed the public sequencing data and kept in-frame beta chains. Rows with a matching CDR3 protein are joined into one entry that keeps the most common DNA and genes. TCRdb's processing, not the study's, gives the V and J calls here. Counted in this sample were about 120,000 distinct CDR3 sequences; roughly 13% of them appeared once. The ten top clones hold 2.8% of the sample.

Taken with the paper, the label for time point translates to: pre-sensitization, week 0. This sample's treatment or condition label indicates: therapeutic diphenylcyclopropenone sensitization with weekly scalp DPC. At every patch-test visit, the blood draw took place before the patch test was put on. To be eligible, patients had to be aged 18 to 70, diagnosed with alopecia and judged suitable for DPC therapy, while pregnant patients were excluded. Unfractionated whole blood was collected in Tempus Blood RNA tubes, and total RNA was extracted from that blood. The source was whole blood, collected in connection with sensitization to the hapten diphenylcyclopropenone (DPC). The receptor comes from a woman aged 18 to 35 with alopecia areata. Some clones in this sample may be carry-over from other donors' samples. The chain uses TRBV5-5 and TRBJ2-2; 8 bases in the junction line up with TRBD1. CDR3 loop: CASCQGARTGELFF. The sequenced DNA: TGTGCCAGCTGCCAGGGGGCAAGGACCGGGGAGCTGTTTTTT.